This TCR beta chain comes out of a study of blood T cell repertoires in COVID-19. Repertoires were generated with immunoSEQ multiplex PCR, while TCRdb's copy carries only in-frame clones and drops some. The sample records 350,000 to 450,000 clones, roughly 80% being singletons. The cohort comprised adults aged about 18 to 89 years residing in 20 to 30 US areas. Between the trimmed V and J ends, which lost 0 bases and 9 bases, there was a span of 7 bases. The CDR3 is made up of 12 amino acids. Germline V gene lookup returns CDR1 SGDLS and CDR2 YYNGEE. V is TRBV9 and J is TRBJ2-1, with D possibly matching TRBD1 (5 bases). The sequenced material came from PBMCs or T cells enriched from blood (not recorded which). The clonotype comes from a woman between 45 and 65 years old who had recovered from COVID-19. This chain's CDR3 is CASSVVQGEQFF. Written as DNA, the CDR3 is TGTGCCAGCAGCGTAGTTCAGGGTGAGCAGTTCTTC.